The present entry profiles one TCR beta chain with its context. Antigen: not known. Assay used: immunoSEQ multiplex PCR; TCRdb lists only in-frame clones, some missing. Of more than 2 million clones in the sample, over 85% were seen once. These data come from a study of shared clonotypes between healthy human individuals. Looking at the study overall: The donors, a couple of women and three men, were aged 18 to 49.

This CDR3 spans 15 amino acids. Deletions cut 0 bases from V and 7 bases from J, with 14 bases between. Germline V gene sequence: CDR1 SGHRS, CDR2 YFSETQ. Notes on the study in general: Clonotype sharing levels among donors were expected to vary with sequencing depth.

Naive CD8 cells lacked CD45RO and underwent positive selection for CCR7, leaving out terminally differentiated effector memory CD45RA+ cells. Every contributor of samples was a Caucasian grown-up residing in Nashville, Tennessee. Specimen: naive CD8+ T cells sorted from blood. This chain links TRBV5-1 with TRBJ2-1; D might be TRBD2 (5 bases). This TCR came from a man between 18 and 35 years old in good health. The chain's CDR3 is CASSLEIVGENEQFF. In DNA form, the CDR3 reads TGCGCCAGCAGCTTGGAGATAGTCGGGGAGAATGAGCAGTTCTTC.